Listed below are T cell receptor beta chains from one sample, sequenced in a study of cytomegalovirus exposure and HLA in healthy donors. The repertoire was sequenced with immunoSEQ multiplex PCR; TCRdb's copy has only in-frame clones and lacks some. The sample lists over 150,000 clones; 60% to 85% were seen once. Material for sequencing was PBMCs. The receptors were sampled from a girl aged 5-17 years in good health and CMV-seropositive. CDR3s include the opening cysteine and the closing phenylalanine or tryptophan. The listing skips clone size in some rows; elsewhere it reads once, few, many or a size class.

j_call v_call clone_size cdr3_aa
TRBJ2-1 TRBV20-1 few CSARADEQFF
TRBJ2-1 TRBV5-6 . CASSFRDRGPGEQFF
TRBJ2-2 TRBV5-1 . CASSLFGDTGELFF
TRBJ2-7 TRBV6-5 . CASSYSAGTYEQYF
TRBJ2-3 TRBV7-9 . CASSFPRDREVADTQYF
TRBJ1-5 TRBV5-4 . CASSVSNTGTDSNQPQHF
TRBJ1-1 TRBV18 . CASSPGQGTEAFF
TRBJ2-2 TRBV5-6 . CASSWGDRDTGELFF
TRBJ2-5 TRBV7-8 few CASSLERGTIAAAQYF
TRBJ2-5 TRBV7-2 . CASSVGLAGGQETQYF
TRBJ2-5 TRBV10-1 . CASSEGAQGETQYF
TRBJ2-3 TRBV5-4 . CASSSPTDTQYF
TRBJ2-2 TRBV6-5 . CASSYVLTGELFF
TRBJ2-7 TRBV4-2 few CASSQDDRGMYEQYF
TRBJ2-7 TRBV6-1 few CASRTGALYEQYF
TRBJ2-3 TRBV5-1 . CASRGPATDTQYF
TRBJ2-1 TRBV21-1 once CASSRRTSGGKNSGYNEQFF
TRBJ2-5 TRBV9 . CANPEAPLAETQYF
TRBJ1-5 TRBV30 few CAWSADSNQPQHF
TRBJ1-4 TRBV7-8 . CASSLGRPRPGGNEKLFF
TRBJ2-1 TRBV4-3 . CASSQDNNEQFF
TRBJ2-7 TRBV11-2 . CASSLAGTGFGEQYF
TRBJ1-2 TRBV29-1 . CSVEPIHRAGYTF
TRBJ1-1 TRBV10-3 . CAISGLWDRATEAFF
TRBJ2-3 TRBV6-4 few CASSDRLAGGPDTQYF
TRBJ1-2 TRBV7-2 . CASSLVVAGGYGYTF
TRBJ1-2 TRBV4-3 . CASSHPGTGNSYGYTF
TRBJ1-4 TRBV15 . CATSARLNEKLFF
TRBJ2-7 TRBV6-5 . CASSRISGGSYEQYF
TRBJ2-2 TRBV11-2 . CASSLDRGTGELFF
TRBJ2-1 TRBV9 . CASSVESSGAGEQFF
TRBJ2-7 TRBV10-2 . CASSDGGGPNYEQYF
TRBJ1-4 TRBV5-1 . CASSLAAGPREKLFF
TRBJ1-2 TRBV18 . CASSLQEFGGYTF
TRBJ1-5 TRBV10-3 . CARTGFGGNQPQHF
TRBJ2-7 TRBV11-3 . CASSWKDRSSYEQYF
TRBJ2-5 TRBV6-5 . CASSYTSGGAAETQYF
TRBJ2-1 TRBV4-3 once CASSQEAGLAGTNEQFF
TRBJ1-2 TRBV10-1 . CASSESRTGQYGYTF